The text below deals with one T cell receptor beta chain. Its antigen target is currently unknown. The record has no base qualities; no much larger clone is one base away. The CDR3 spans 20 residues, from the cysteine through the phenylalanine. CDR3 DNA only is kept here, 60 bases in frame from base 1. V was cut back by 0 bases and J by 4 bases, leaving a gap of 25 bases between them. CDR1 SGDLS and CDR2 YYNGEE are derived from the germline V gene. This sample was included in a study of cytomegalovirus exposure and HLA in healthy donors (dated by TCRdb to between 2016 and 2019). As for the study more broadly: According to an earlier analysis of 450 to 650 of the donors, 150 million to 200 million T cells yielded 117 million unique TCR beta sequences and about 280 Gb of sequence data. Approximately 310 gigabases of sequencing data and tens of millions of unique TCR sequences were included in an early release covering several hundred HLA-typed donors. Of the 350 to 450 genotyped donors, 70% to 90% were placed in the genetic ancestry cluster associated with self-reported Caucasian donors. The study aimed to test whether cataloging public T cell receptors could reveal signatures of past pathogen exposure. The study profiled the T cell repertoires of some 610 subjects by immunosequencing and related them to cytomegalovirus serostatus. Besides the first cohort of roughly 700 subjects, a separate validation cohort made up of roughly 130 different subjects was used. The study combined high-throughput TCR immunosequencing, statistical association of individual TCRs with disease status, and machine learning to predict cytomegalovirus infection status. In a later analysis, previously published TCR beta repertoires from 600 to 850 donors were re-analyzed and high-resolution HLA genotyping was added so that TCR occurrence patterns could be studied. In the later analysis, no new phenotypic data were used to find candidate immune exposures; instead, reliance was placed on TCR beta sequences and their occurrence across donors. To decide whether each TCR beta V gene segment behaved as functional or pseudogenic, an earlier analysis of fewer than 750 of the donors relied on high-throughput TCR beta sequencing. Donor age, sex, ethnicity and CMV serostatus were compiled together with the repertoire data. Genome-wide SNP genotypes for about 65% of the 666 donors were used in a later genetic analysis, which treated that subset as a discovery cohort. All discovery cohort repertoires had been generated on a single sequencing platform. HLA typing included class I and class II loci at four-digit resolution. Typing coverage differed by locus: A, B, C, DRB1 and DQB1 were typed in about 620-630 donors, DQA1 in approximately 520, DPA1 in 600 to 610, and DPB1 in just under 480. About 5 DR-DQ haplotypes were handled as single units for association and clustering, since linkage in the cohort was strong. On average, around 240,000 unique TCR beta nucleotide sequences were sequenced per donor among 398 genotyped donors of the cohort, with approximately 18% of those sequences being non-productive. Overall study outcomes, separate from this receptor: In a later analysis, several top co-occurrence clusters were reported to appear linked to parvovirus B19, influenza, CMV and Epstein-Barr virus. Some IMGT-functional V segments, including TRBV6-2 and TRBV6-3, could not be told apart with the 87-base-pair reads, so those segments were excluded. Because HLA typing was unavailable for some donors at each locus, only the typed subset was used in association tests. A cluster of highly shared sequence variants was judged likely to be a technical artifact of the sequencing pipeline. A further reported finding was that TCR beta sequences accurately predicted the HLA-A and HLA-B alleles for most subjects in the first cohort. The study gave a list of 150 to 200 TCR beta chains associated with cytomegalovirus. A later analysis found that most CMV-associated TCR beta chains appeared HLA-restricted, with HLA associations seemingly driven largely by CMV exposure. Only TCR beta chains were sequenced in this cohort, and the absence of alpha or paired-chain data limited detectable features. While some public TCRs were present in many individuals, most TCR sequences turned up only very rarely across donors. Specific HLA alleles were associated with 16,951 TCR beta sequences at a false discovery rate of 0.05 in a later analysis. In vitro tests confirmed that a few of the cytomegalovirus-associated TCR beta chains recognize cytomegalovirus antigens. An association between a missense DCLRE1C variant and V-gene and J-gene trimming of TCR beta chains was found in a later genetic analysis and replicated in an independent cohort. The authors suggested that the approach could potentially be generalized to other disease states and immunological phenotypes. According to a later genetic analysis, donors in an Asian-associated ancestry cluster had fewer N-insertions in productive TCRs than the approximately 650-donor mean. CMV serostatus was the only immune exposure information available for the cohort. Assigning TCR associations to individual alleles was difficult when HLA alleles, especially DR and DQ, strongly co-occurred. In a later analysis, HLA-associated TCR beta chains showed more clonal expansion and lower generation probabilities than non-associated chains that were equally common. The presence/absence analyses assumed that sequencing depth was roughly uniform across donors, and that assumption may not be true. In an earlier analysis of a few hundred of the donors, most TCR beta V segments were observed in productive rearrangements about 87% or about 30% of the time, broadly matching IMGT annotations. According to a later analysis, TCR association rates differed among HLA loci, with DRB1 alleles showing the most associated TCRs and HLA-C alleles showing the fewest. Correlated functional status among segregating V segments might reflect linkage disequilibrium, but an unknown experimental factor could not be ruled out. The classifier was reported to diagnose cytomegalovirus status with high specificity and sensitivity in both the original cohort and the validation cohort. The earlier analysis of about 600 of the donors excluded some 15 rarely observed V segments, including chromosome 9 orphons, because counts were too low.

In total, over 600 healthy bone marrow donors made up the cohort. At the time of sampling, all cohort members were nominally healthy, though unrecorded immune exposures were likely present. The donor was CMV seronegative and was included in the group of about 400 seronegative cohort members. A peripheral blood sample was provided by each donor, and peripheral blood mononuclear cells were used for TCR beta sequencing. Genomic DNA was extracted from the blood cell samples with the Qiagen DNeasy Blood Extraction Kit. Libraries were made using the immunoSEQ multiplex PCR assay. The multiplex PCR relied on a mix of 60 forward primers for TCR Vbeta segments and 13 reverse primers for TCR Jbeta segments. Amplification of the CDR3 region of rearranged TCR beta genes was performed with a multiplex PCR assay on genomic DNA. The Illumina HiSeq System was used to sequence the amplified TCR beta libraries as 87-base-pair reads. The paper's processing steps were these. Across the 700 or so repertoires, a later analysis counted about 81 million unique TCR beta chains, 9.5 million to 12 million of which were shared by at least two donors. Raw reads were error-corrected and collapsed into unique sequences by a nearest-neighbor algorithm in which closely related sequences were merged to remove PCR and sequencing errors. To assign V, D and J gene segments, CDR3 sequences were aligned to IMGT reference sequences. Each retained sequence needed at least a six-nucleotide match to both a V gene segment and a J gene segment. Rearrangements were classified as productive when the CDR3 lacked stop codons and remained in frame with V and J, and all other rearrangements were classified as non-productive. CDR3 was defined according to IMGT convention as the region running from the second conserved V-encoded cysteine to the conserved J-encoded phenylalanine. Sequences without an unambiguous match to a single V gene segment were excluded from the earlier analysis of 450 to 650 of the donors. In an earlier analysis of about 590 of the donors, a V segment was called functional when productive rearrangements were above 56.7%, and segregating when the standard deviation between donors exceeded 5%. To diagnose cytomegalovirus status from the catalog of TCR beta chain sequences, a statistical classification framework was built. V and J gene assignment, in a later analysis, came from comparing TCR nucleotide sequences with IMGT/GENE-DB human TR gene sequences. The TCRdist pipeline was used in a later analysis to assign CDR3 sequences and most-parsimonious VDJ recombination scenarios. In a later analysis, each TCR beta chain was defined by its CDR3 amino acid sequence together with its V-gene family, and reads lacking a unique V-gene family were excluded. As a way to deal with suspected cross-contamination and a sequencing artifact, a later analysis dropped hundreds of nucleotide sequences that were highly shared and had low generation probability. A later analysis calculated a clonal expansion index for each public chain from normalized within-repertoire ranks of inferred template counts. In a later analysis, generation probabilities were computed using a VDJ recombination model fitted to out-of-frame rearrangements, and the results were checked against IGoR. A later analysis scored TCR-TCR, TCR-HLA and TCR-CMV co-occurrence with hypergeometric tests, applying a repertoire-size bias correction to TCR pairs. A later analysis estimated false discovery rates by permuting HLA or CMV assignments 20 times. In a later analysis, co-occurring TCRs were grouped with DBSCAN, and TCRdist sequence similarity was added when clustering was performed within HLA-allele-positive subsets. Repertoires with fewer than 30,000 or more than 120,000 public chains were left out of co-occurrence clustering, as were a handful of repertoires with anomalous nucleotide sharing. TCRdb re-hosts the immuneACCESS table, in-frame sequences only. Its copies lack some clones; in the studies checked, an unresolved V gene accounts for under half of them, and the cause for the rest is not known. Clone size and the V and J calls come from that table; the DNA yielded D and trimming. For this sample there are tens of thousands of clones; approximately 65% appear just once. The ten largest clones add up to under 2.5% of the sample.

The specimen sequenced was PBMCs. This TCR came from a man under 40 in good health and CMV-seronegative. The chain was built from TRBV9 and TRBJ2-2; the D gene is possibly TRBD2, with 5 bases matching. For the CDR3, the sequence is CASSVEKNWENTDLTGELFF. Read as DNA, the sequence is TGTGCCAGCAGCGTAGAGAAGAACTGGGAGAACACAGATCTCACCGGGGAGCTGTTTTTT.